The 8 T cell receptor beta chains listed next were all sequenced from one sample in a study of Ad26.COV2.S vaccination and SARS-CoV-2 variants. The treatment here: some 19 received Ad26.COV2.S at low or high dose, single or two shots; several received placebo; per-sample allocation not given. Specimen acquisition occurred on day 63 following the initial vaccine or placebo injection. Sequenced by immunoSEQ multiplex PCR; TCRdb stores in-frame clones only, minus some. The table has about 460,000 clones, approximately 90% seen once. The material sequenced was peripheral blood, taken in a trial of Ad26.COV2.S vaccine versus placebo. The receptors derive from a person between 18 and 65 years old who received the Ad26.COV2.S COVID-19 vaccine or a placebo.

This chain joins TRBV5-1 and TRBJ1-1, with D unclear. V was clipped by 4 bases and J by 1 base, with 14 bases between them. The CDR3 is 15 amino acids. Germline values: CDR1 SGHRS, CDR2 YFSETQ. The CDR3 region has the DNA TGCGCCAGCAGCATTCTGACGAGCTCGAACACTGAAGCTTTCTTT. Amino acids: CASSILTSSNTEAFF.

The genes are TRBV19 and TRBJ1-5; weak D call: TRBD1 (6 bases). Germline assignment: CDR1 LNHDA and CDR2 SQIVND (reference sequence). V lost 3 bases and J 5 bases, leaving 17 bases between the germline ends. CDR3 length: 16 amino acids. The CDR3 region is CASSIIGGALDQPQHF. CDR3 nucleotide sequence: TGTGCCAGTAGTATTATTGGGGGGGCACTCGATCAGCCCCAGCATTTT.

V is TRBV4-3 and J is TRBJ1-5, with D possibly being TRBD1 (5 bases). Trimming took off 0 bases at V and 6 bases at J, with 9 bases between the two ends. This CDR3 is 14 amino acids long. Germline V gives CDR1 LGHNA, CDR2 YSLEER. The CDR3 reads CASSQDRGPQPQHF. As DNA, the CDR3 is TGCGCCAGCAGCCAAGATAGGGGTCCTCAGCCCCAGCATTTT.

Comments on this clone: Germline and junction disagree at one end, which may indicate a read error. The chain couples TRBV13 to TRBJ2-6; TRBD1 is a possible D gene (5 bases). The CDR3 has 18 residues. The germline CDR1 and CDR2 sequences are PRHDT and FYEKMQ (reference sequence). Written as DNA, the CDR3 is TGTGCCAGCAGCCTAGGAAGGGGCCTTGACTCTGGGGCCAACGTCCTGACTTTC. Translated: CASSLGRGLDSGANVLTF. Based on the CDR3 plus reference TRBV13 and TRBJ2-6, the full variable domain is AAGVIQSPRHLIKEKRETATLKCYPIPRHDTVYWYQQGPGQDPQFLISFYEKMQSDKGSIPDRFSAQQFSDYHSELNMSSLELGDSALYFCASSLGRGLDSGANVLTFGAGSRLTVL.

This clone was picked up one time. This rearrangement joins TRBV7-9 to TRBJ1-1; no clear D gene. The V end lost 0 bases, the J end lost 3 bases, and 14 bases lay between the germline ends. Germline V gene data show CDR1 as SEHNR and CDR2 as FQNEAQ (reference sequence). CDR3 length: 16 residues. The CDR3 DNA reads TGTGCCAGCAGCTTAGCCTACCCTACTAGGGACACTGAAGCTTTCTTT. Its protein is CASSLAYPTRDTEAFF.

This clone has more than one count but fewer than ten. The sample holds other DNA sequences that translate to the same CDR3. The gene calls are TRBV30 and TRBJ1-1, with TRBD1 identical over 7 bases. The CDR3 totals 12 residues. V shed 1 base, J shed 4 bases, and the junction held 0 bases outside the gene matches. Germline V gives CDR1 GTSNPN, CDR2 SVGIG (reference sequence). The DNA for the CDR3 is TGTGCCTGGAGTGCAGGGGGCACTGAAGCTTTCTTT. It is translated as CAWSAGGTEAFF.

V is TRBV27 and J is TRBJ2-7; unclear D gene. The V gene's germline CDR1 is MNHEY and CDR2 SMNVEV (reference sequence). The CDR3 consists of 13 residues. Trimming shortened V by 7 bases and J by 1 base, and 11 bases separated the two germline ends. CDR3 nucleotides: TGTGCCAGCATTAGCCCTTCTTCCTACGAGCAGTACTTC. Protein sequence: CASISPSSYEQYF.

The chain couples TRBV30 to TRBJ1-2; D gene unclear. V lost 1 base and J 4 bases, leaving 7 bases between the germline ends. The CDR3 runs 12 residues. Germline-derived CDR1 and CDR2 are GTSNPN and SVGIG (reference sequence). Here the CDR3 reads CAWSAGSYGYTF. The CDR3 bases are TGTGCCTGGAGTGCCGGCAGCTATGGCTACACCTTC.